This TCR beta chain was sequenced during a study of T cells in Graves' hyperthyroidism and ophthalmopathy. TCR beta CDR3 region amplification was performed from RNA transcripts. The HTBI primer set served for first-round RT-PCR of the TCR CDR3. TCRdb reprocessed the multiplex PCR reads via MiXCR and lists one record per CDR3 protein. Of 300,000 to 450,000 distinct CDR3 sequences in the sample, approximately 14% are singletons; the top ten hold about a quarter. There are many counts of this clonotype. Its antigen is not known. Per germline, CDR1 SNHLY and CDR2 FYNNEI. V was cut by 4 bases and J by 5 bases, with 21 bases left in between. The CDR3 runs 16 residues. Thyroid ultrasound and orbital computed tomography, with clinical symptoms and serum thyroxine and TRAb, informed diagnoses. Whole-study results and caveats: In the blood, most expanded thyroid clonotypes above 0.001 appeared as well. Model-based prediction identified ophthalmopathy a median roughly 6.1 months prior to its onset. Separating ophthalmopathy from stable hyperthyroidism was achieved by a 13 V-J model.

This clonotype originated in a woman younger than 35 with Graves' hyperthyroidism that later progressed to Graves' ophthalmopathy. The sequencing sample was made of blood. The chain combines TRBV2 with TRBJ2-7; D may be TRBD1 or TRBD2 (5 bases each). The CDR3 protein is CASSGVPWDHHDEQYF. The CDR3, as DNA: TGTGCCAGCAGTGGGGTTCCATGGGACCACCACGACGAGCAGTACTTC.